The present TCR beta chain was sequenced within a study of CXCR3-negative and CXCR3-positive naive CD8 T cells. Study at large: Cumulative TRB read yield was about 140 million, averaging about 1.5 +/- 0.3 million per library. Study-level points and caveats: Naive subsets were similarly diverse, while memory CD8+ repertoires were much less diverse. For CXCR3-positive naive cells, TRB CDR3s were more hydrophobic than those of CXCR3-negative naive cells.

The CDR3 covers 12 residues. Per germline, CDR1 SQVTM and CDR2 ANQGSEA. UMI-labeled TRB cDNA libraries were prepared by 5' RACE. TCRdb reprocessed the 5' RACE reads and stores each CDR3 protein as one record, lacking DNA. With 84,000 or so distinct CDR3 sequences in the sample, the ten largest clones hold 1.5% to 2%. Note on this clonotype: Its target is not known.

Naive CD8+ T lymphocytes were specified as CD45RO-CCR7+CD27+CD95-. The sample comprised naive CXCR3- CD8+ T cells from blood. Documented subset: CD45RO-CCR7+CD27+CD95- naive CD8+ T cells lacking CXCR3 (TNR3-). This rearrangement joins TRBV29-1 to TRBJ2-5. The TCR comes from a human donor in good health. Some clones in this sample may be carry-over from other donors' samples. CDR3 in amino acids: CSVEVSQETQYF. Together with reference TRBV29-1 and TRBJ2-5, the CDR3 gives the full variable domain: SAVISQKPSRDICQRGTSLTIQCQVDSQVTMMFWYRQQPGQSLTLIATANQGSEATYESGFVIDKFPISRPNLTFSTLTVSNMSPEDSSIYLCSVEVSQETQYFGPGTRLLVL.